This T cell receptor beta chain was recorded in a study of neurological immune-mediated disorders. Study at large: There were roughly 35 multiple sclerosis patients. Of these, around 30 had relapsing-remitting MS and 3 had secondary progressive MS.

The germline V gene has CDR1 SNHLY and CDR2 FYNNEI. The ends were cut back, 4 bases at V and 2 bases at J, with 9 bases in the middle. This CDR3 has 13 residues. It was by 5'RACE with 10-nucleotide random UMIs that the cDNA was made. TCRdb re-derived calls from the 5' RACE reads in MiXCR, one entry per CDR3 protein. The table includes tens of thousands of distinct CDR3 sequences, 3.7% detected once. To note about this clonotype: A much larger clone sits a single nucleotide away, making a read error possible.

Sample: PBMCs. The receptor comes from a woman between 50 and 59 years old with multiple sclerosis. The rearrangement joins TRBV2 to TRBJ2-7; D unresolved. CDR3: CASSAGNPYEQYF. CDR3 nucleotide sequence: TGTGCCAGCAGTGCCGGAAATCCCTACGAGCAGTACTTC.